The T cell receptor (beta chain) described here comes from a study of cytomegalovirus exposure and HLA in healthy donors. Study conclusions and caveats: In a later analysis, at a false discovery rate of 0.05, about 17,000 TCR beta sequences matched HLA alleles.

Germline V lookup: CDR1 SGHNT, CDR2 YENEEA. Trimming took 5 bases from V and 1 from J, leaving 8 bases between them. The CDR3 is 14 residues long. In this sample, this clone turned up a few times. Its antigen is unidentified. Use of 60 Vbeta and 13 Jbeta primers characterized the PCR. Profiling relied on immunoSEQ multiplex PCR, and the TCRdb table lists in-frame clones only, not all of them. The profile shows approximately 100,000 clones, around 79% of them singletons. This clonotype originated in a woman aged 40 to 50 in good health and CMV-seronegative. Material for sequencing was PBMCs. The chain is built from TRBV11-3 and TRBJ2-2; perhaps TRBD2 as D (5 bases). The CDR3 here is CASSRSGNTGELFF. CDR3 nucleotides: TGTGCCAGCAGCCGCAGCGGGAACACCGGGGAGCTGTTTTTT.